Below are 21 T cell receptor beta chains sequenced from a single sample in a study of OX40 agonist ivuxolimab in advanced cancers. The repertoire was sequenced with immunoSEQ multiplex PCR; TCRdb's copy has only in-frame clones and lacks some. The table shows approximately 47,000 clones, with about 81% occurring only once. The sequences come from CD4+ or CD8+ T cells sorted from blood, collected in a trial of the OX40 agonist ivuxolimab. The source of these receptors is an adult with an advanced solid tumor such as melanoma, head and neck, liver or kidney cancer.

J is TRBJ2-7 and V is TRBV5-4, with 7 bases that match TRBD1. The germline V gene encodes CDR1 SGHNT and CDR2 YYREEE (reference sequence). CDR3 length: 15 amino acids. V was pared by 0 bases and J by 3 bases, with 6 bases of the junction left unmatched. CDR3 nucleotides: TGTGCCAGCAGCTTGGCAACGGGACAGCACTACGAGCAGTACTTC. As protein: CASSLATGQHYEQYF. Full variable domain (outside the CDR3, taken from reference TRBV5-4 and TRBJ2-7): ETGVTQSPTHLIKTRGQQVTLRCSSQSGHNTVSWYQQALGQGPQFIFQYYREEENGRGNFPPRFSGLQFPNYSSELNVNALELDDSALYLCASSLATGQHYEQYFGPGTRLTVT.

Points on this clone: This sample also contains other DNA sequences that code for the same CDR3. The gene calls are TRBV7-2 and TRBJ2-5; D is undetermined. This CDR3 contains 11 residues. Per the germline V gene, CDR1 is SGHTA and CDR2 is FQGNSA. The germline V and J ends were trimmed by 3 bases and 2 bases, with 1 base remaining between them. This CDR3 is CASSFQETQYF. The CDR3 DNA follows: TGTGCCAGCAGCTTTCAAGAGACCCAGTACTTC.

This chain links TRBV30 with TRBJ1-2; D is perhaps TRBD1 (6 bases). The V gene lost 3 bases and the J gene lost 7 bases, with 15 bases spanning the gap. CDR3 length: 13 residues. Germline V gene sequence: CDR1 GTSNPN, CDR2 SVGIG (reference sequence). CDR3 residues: CAWRKGGEAGYTF. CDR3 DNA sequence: TGTGCCTGGAGAAAGGGGGGGGAGGCTGGCTACACCTTC.

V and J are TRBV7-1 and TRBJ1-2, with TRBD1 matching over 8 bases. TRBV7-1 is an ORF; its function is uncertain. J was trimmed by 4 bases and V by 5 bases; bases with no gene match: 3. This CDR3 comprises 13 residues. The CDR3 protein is CASSQGQGYGYTF. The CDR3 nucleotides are TGTGCCAGCAGCCAAGGACAGGGCTATGGCTACACCTTC.

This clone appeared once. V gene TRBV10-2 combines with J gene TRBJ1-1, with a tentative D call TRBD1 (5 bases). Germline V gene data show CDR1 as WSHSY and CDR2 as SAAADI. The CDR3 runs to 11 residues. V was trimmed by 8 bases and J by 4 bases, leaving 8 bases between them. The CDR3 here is CASLGGTEAFF. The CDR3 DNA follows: TGCGCCAGCCTGGGGGGCACTGAAGCTTTCTTT.

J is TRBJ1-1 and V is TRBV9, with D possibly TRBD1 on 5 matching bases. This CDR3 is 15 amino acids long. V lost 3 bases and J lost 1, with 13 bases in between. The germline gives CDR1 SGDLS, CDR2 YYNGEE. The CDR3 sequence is CASSENIQGNTEAFF. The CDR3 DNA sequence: TGTGCCAGCAGCGAGAACATCCAGGGGAACACTGAAGCTTTCTTT.

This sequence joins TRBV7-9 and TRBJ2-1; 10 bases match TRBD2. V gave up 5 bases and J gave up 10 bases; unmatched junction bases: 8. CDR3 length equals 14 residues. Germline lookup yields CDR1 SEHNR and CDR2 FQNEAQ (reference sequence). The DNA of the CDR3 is TGTGCCAGCAGCATACTAGCGGGATTGGGGGAGCAGTTCTTC. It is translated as CASSILAGLGEQFF.

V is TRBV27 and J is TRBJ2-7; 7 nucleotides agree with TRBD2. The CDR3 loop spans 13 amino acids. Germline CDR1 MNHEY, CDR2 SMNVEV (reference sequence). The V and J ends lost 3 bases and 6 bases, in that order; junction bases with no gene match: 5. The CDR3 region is CASSFGLVSEQYF. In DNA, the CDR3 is TGTGCCAGCAGTTTCGGACTAGTCTCCGAGCAGTACTTC.

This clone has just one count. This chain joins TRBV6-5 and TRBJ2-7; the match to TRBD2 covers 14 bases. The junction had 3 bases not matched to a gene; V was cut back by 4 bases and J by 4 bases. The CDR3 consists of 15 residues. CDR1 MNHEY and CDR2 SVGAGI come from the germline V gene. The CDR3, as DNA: TGTGCCAGCAGTTCCGGGACTAGCGGGAGTTACGAGCAGTACTTC. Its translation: CASSSGTSGSYEQYF.

The CDR3: CASRQTGGPSYNEQFF. Here the CDR3 DNA reads TGCGCCAGCAGGCAGACGGGAGGGCCCTCCTACAATGAGCAGTTCTTC. V and J are TRBV4-1 and TRBJ2-1; 8 bases are a match to TRBD2. This CDR3 comprises 16 residues. V gave up 6 bases and J gave up 0 bases; unmatched junction bases: 7. In germline, CDR1 is MGHRA, CDR2 YSYEKL.

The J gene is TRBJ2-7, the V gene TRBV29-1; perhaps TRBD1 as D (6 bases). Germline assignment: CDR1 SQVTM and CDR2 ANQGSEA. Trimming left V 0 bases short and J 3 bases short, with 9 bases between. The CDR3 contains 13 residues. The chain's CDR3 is CSVEEQGNYEQYF. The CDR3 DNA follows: TGCAGCGTTGAAGAACAGGGAAACTACGAGCAGTACTTC.

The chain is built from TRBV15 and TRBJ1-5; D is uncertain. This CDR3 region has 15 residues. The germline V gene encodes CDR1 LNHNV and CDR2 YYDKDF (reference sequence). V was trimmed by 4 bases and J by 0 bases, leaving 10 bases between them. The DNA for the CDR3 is TGTGCCACCAGCACTCTCCGGGGTAGCAATCAGCCCCAGCATTTT. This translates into CATSTLRGSNQPQHF.

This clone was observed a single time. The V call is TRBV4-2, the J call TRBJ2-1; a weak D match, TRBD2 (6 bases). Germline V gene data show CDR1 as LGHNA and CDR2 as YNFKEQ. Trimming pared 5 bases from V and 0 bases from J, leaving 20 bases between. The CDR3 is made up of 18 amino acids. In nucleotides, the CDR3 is TGTGCCAGCAGCTTAGAGGGCTTTACGGGAGACTCCTACAATGAGCAGTTCTTC. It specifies CASSLEGFTGDSYNEQFF.

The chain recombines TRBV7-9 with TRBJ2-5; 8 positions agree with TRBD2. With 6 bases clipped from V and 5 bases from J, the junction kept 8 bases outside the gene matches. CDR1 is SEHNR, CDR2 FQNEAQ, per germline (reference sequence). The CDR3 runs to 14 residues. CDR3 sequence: CASSSRTSLETQYF. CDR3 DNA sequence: TGTGCCAGCAGTTCCAGGACTAGCTTGGAGACCCAGTACTTC. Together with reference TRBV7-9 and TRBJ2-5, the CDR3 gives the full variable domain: DTGVSQNPRHKITKRGQNVTFRCDPISEHNRLYWYRQTLGQGPEFLTYFQNEAQLEKSRLLSDRFSAERPKGSFSTLEIQRTEQGDSAMYLCASSSRTSLETQYFGPGTRLLVL.

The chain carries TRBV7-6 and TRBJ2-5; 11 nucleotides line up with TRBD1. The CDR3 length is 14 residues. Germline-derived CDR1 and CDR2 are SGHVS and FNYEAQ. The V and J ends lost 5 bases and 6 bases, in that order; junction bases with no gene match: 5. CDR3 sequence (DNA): TGTGCCAGCAGCCCTGGGACAGGGGGAAAGACCCAGTACTTC. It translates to CASSPGTGGKTQYF.

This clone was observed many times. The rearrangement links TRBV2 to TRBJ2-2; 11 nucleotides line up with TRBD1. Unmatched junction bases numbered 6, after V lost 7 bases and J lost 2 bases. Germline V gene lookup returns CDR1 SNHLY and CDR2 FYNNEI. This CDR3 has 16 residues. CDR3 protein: CASTMDRGHNTGELFF. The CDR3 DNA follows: TGTGCCAGCACTATGGACAGGGGGCATAACACCGGGGAGCTGTTTTTT.

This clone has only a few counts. DNA of the CDR3: TGTGCCATCAGTGAGTGGAAACCCGGGACAGGGACTAGCGCGGATACGCAGTATTTT. It specifies CAISEWKPGTGTSADTQYF. V is TRBV10-3 and J is TRBJ2-3; TRBD2 is a possible D gene (10 bases). The CDR3 extends over 19 amino acids. Deletions cut 1 base from V and 6 bases from J, with 26 bases between. Germline-derived CDR1 and CDR2 are ENHRY and SYGVKD.

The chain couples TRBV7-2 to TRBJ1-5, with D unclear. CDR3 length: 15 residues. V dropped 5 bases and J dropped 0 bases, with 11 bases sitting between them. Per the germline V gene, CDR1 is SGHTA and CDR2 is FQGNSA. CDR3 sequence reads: CASSVEGYSNQPQHF. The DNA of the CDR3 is TGTGCCAGCAGCGTAGAGGGATATAGCAATCAGCCCCAGCATTTT.

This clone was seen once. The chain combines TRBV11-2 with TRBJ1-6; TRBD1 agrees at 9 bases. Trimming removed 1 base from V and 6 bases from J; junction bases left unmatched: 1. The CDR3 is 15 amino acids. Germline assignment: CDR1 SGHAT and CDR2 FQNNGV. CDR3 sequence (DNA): TGTGCCAGCAGCTTAGTGACAGGGGGTAATTCACCCCTCCACTTT. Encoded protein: CASSLVTGGNSPLHF.

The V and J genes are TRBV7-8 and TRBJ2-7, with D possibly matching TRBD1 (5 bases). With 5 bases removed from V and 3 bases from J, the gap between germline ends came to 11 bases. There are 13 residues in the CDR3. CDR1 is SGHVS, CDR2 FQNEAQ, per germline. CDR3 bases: TGTGCCAGCAGCCCCATTAGGGGCTACGAGCAGTACTTC. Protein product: CASSPIRGYEQYF.

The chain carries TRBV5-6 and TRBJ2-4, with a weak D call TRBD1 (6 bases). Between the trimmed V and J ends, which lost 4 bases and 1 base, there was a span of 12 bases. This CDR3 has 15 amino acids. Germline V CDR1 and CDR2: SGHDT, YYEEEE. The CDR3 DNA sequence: TGTGCCAGCAGCACTAGGACAGCGGCCAAAAACATTCAGTACTTC. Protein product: CASSTRTAAKNIQYF.